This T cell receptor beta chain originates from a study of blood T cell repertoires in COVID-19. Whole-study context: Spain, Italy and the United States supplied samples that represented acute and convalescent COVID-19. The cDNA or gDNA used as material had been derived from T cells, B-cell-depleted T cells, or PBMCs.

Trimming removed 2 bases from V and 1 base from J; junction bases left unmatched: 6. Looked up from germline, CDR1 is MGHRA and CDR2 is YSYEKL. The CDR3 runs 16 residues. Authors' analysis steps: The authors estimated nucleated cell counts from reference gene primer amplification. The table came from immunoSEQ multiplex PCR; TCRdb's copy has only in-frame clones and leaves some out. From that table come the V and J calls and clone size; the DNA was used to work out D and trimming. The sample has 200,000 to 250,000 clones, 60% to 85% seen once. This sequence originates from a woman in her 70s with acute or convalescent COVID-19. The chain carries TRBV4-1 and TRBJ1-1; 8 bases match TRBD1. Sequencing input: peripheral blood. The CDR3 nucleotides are TGCGCCAGCAGCCAATTGACAGGGGCGGCGAACACTGAAGCTTTCTTT. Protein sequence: CASSQLTGAANTEAFF.